The T cell receptor beta chain under discussion was sequenced for a study of CD8+ T cells in alopecia areata. Overall study context: The drug, oral tofacitinib, was given to treated patients at 5 to 10 mg twice daily. Dosing with tofacitinib proceeded for 6 to 18 months, followed by 6 months off drug. Notes on the study in general: Scalp lesions, especially in alopecia totalis/universalis, had higher clonality than normal scalp. Scalp sample data also include resident alphabeta T cells from normal skin.

This clone was observed a handful of times. The antigen is undetermined. V was trimmed by 4 bases and J by 6 bases, leaving 16 bases between them. In germline, CDR1 is LGHNA, CDR2 YSLEER. CDR3 size: 15 residues. TCR sequencing used cDNA made by reverse transcription of extracted RNA. Generated by immunoSEQ multiplex PCR, the TCRdb table keeps only in-frame clones and is missing some. This table holds around 140,000 clones, roughly 50% found once. The chain joins TRBV4-3 to TRBJ1-5, with a tentative D call TRBD1 (6 bases). The sequence was obtained from a human donor with alopecia areata. The source material was CD8+ T cells sorted from blood, sampled at week 0. For the CDR3, the DNA is TGCGCCAGCAGCCCCCATTCAGGGGCAGGTCAGCCCCAGCATTTT. This translates into CASSPHSGAGQPQHF.